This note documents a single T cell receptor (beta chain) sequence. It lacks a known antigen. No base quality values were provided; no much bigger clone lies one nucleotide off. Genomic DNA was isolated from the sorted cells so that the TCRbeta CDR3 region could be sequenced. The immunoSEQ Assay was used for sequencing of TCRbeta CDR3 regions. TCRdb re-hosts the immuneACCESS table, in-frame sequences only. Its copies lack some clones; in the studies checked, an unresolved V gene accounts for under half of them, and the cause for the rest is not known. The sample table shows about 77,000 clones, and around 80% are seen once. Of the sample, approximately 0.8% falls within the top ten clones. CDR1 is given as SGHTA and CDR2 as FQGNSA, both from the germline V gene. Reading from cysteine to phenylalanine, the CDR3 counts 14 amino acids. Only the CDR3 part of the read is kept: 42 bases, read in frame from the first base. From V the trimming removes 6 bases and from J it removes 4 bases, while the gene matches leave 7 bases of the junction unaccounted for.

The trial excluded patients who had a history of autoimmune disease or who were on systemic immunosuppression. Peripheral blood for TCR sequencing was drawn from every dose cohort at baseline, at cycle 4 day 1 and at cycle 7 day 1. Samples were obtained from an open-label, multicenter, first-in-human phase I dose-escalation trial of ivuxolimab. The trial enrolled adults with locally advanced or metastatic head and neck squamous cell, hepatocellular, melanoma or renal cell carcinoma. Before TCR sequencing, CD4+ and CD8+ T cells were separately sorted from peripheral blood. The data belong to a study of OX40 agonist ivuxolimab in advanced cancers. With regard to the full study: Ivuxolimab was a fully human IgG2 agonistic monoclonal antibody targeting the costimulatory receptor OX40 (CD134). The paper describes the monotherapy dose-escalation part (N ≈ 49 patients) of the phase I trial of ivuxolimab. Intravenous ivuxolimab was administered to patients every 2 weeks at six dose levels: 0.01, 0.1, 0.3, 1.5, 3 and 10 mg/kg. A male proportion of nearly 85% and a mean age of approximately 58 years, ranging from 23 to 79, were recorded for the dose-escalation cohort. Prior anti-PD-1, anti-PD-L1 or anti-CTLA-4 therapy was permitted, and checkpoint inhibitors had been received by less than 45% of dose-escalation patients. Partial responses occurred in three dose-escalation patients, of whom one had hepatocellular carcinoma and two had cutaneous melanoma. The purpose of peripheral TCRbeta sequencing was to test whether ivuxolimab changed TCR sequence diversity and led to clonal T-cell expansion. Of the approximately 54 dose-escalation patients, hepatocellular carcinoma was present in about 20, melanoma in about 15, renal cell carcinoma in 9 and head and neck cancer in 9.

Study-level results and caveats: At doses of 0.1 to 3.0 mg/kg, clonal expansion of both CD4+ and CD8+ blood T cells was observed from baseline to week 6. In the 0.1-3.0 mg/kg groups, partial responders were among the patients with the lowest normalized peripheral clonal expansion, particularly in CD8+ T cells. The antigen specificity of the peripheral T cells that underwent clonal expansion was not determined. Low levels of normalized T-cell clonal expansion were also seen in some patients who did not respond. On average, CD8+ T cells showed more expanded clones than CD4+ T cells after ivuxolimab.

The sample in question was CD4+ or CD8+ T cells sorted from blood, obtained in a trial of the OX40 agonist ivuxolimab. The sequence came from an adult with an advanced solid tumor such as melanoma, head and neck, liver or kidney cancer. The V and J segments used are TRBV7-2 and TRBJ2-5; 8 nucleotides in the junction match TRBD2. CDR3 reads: CASSPGLAGETQYF. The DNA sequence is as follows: TGTGCCAGCAGTCCTGGACTAGCAGGAGAGACCCAGTACTTC. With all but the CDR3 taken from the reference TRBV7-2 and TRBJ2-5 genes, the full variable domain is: GAGVSQSPSNKVTEKGKDVELRCDPISGHTALYWYRQSLGQGLEFLIYFQGNSAPDKSGLPSDRFSAERTGGSVSTLTIQRTQQEDSAVYLCASSPGLAGETQYFGPGTRLLVL.